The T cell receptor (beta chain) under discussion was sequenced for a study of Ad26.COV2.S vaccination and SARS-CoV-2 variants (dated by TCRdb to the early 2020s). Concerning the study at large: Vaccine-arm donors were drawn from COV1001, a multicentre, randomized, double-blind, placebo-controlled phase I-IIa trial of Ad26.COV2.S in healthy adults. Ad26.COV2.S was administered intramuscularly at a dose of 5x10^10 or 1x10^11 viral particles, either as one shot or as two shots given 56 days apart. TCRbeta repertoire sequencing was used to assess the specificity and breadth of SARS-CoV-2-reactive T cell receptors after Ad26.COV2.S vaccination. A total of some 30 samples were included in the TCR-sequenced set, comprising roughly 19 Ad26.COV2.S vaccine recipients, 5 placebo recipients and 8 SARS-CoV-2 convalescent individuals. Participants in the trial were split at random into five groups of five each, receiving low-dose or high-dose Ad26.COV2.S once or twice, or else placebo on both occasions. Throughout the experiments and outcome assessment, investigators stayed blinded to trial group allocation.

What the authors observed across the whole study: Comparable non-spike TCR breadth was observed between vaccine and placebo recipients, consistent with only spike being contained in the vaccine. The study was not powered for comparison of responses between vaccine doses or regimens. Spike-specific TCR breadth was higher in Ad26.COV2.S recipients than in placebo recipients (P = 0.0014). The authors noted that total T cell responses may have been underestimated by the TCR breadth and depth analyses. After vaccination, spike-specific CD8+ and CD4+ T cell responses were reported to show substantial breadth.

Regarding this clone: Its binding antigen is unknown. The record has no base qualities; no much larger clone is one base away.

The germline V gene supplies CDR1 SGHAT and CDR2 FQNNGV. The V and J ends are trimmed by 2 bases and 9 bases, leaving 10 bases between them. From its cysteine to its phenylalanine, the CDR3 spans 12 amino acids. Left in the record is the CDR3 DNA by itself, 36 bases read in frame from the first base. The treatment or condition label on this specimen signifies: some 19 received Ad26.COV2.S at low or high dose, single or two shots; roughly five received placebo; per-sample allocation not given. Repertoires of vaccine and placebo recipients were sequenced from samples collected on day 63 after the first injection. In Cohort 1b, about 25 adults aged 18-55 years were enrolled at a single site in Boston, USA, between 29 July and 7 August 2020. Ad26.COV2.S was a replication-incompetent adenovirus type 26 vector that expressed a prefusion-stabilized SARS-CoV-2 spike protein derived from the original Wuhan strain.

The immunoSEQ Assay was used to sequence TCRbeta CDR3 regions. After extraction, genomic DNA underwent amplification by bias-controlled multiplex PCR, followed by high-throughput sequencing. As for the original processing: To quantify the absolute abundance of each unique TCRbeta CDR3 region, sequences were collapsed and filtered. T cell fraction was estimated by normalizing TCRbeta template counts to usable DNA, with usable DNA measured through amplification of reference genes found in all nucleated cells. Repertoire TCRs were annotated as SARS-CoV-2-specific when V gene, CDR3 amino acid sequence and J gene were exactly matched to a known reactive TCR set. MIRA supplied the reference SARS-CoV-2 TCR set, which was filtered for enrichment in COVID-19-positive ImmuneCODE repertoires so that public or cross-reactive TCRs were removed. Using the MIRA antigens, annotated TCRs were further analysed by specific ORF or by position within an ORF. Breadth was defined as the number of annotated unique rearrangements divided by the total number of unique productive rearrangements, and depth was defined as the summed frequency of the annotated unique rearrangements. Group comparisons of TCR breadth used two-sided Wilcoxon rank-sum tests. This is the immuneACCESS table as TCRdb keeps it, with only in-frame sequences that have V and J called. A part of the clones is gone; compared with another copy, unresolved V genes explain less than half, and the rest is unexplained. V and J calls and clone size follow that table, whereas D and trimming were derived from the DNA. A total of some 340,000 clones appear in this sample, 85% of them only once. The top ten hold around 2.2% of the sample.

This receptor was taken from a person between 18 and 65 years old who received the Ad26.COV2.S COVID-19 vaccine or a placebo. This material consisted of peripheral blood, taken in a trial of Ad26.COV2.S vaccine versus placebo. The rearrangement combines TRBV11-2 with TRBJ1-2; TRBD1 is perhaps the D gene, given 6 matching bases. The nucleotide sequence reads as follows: TGTGCCAGCAGCTTATCAGGGGATCGCTACACCTTC. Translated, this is CASSLSGDRYTF.